These 18 T cell receptor beta chains were sequenced from one sample in a study of vaccination and CD4 T cells after COVID-19 (dated by TCRdb to 2022 to 2024). This sample's treatment or condition label indicates: roughly 10-day PBMC culture with coronavirus spike peptide pools or control peptides (ViraFEST assay). What these receptors recognize is not known. The library was obtained by PCR. The listed sequencing device is Illumina iSeq 100. DNA from cultured CD4+ T cells underwent TCR sequencing with the Oncomine TCR Beta short-read assay at the Johns Hopkins FTIC core. The public reads were run again by TCRdb, first through fastp at Q25 and then through MiXCR, and only productive beta chains were kept. One record per CDR3 amino acid sequence lists the most common genes and DNA. This sample holds over 10,000 distinct CDR3 sequences; approximately 62% were observed only once. The ten largest clones represent over 9.5% of the sample.

The sequencing input was CD4+ T cells from blood, cultured in vitro. Receptors originate from a human donor who had recovered from COVID-19.

This chain uses TRBV3-1 with TRBJ1-2; 7 bases are shared with TRBD1. CDR3 length equals 14 residues. Germline V gene data show CDR1 as LGHDT and CDR2 as YNNKEL (reference sequence). Trimming removed 1 base from V and 7 bases from J; junction bases left unmatched: 6. CDR3 nucleotides: TGTGCCAGCAGCCAAGGCGAGGGGGCGGGTGGCTACACCTTC. This codes for CASSQGEGAGGYTF.

The chain combines TRBV12-3 or TRBV12-4 with TRBJ2-3; 9 nucleotides line up with TRBD2. V was clipped by 8 bases and J by 4 bases; unmatched bases: 7. The CDR3 spans 14 residues. CDR3 coding DNA: TGTGCCAGCCTGGTAGCGGGAGTGGCAGATACGCAGTATTTT. Amino acid sequence: CASLVAGVADTQYF.

The sample holds a few counts of this clonotype. This chain connects TRBV10-3 to TRBJ1-5, with a weak D call TRBD1 (5 bases). Germline assignment: CDR1 ENHRY and CDR2 SYGVKD. The CDR3 totals 13 residues. Trimming stripped 7 bases from V and 6 bases from J, with 13 bases between. The chain's CDR3 is CAINQGGGQPQHF. The CDR3 nucleotides read TGTGCCATCAATCAGGGTGGCGGTCAGCCCCAGCATTTT.

This clonotype was recorded only once. This chain connects TRBV10-2 to TRBJ2-7; D is possibly TRBD1 (6 bases). V shed 4 bases and J shed 2 bases, with 12 bases lying between them. The CDR3 runs to 14 residues. Germline lookup yields CDR1 WSHSY and CDR2 SAAADI. CDR3 DNA sequence: TGCGCCAGCAGTGTAAGACAGGCTCCCTACGAGCAGTACTTC. Translation: CASSVRQAPYEQYF.

This clonotype was found a few times. The chain carries TRBV27 and TRBJ1-1; D is ambiguous. This CDR3 has 16 amino acids. CDR1 and CDR2 (germline): MNHEY, SMNVEV (reference sequence). Trimming pared 1 base from V and 0 bases from J, leaving 12 bases between. For the CDR3, the DNA is TGTGCCAGCAGTTTATGGGCAGGAGGGATGAACACTGAAGCTTTCTTT. Translating it yields CASSLWAGGMNTEAFF.

This chain connects TRBV5-6 to TRBJ1-6; D is uncertain. Trimming took off 3 bases at V and 0 bases at J, with 13 bases between the two ends. Germline CDR1 SGHDT, CDR2 YYEEEE. This CDR3 has 17 residues. CDR3 region: CASSSLAQSSYNSPLHF. The CDR3 DNA is TGTGCCAGCAGCTCCCTCGCCCAGAGCTCCTATAATTCACCCCTCCACTTT.

The V call is TRBV20-1, the J call TRBJ2-7; D may match TRBD1 or TRBD2 (5 bases each). The V gene's germline CDR1 is DFQATT and CDR2 SNEGSKA (reference sequence). This CDR3 spans 16 amino acids. V was trimmed by 5 bases and J by 4 bases, leaving 24 bases between them. CDR3 coding DNA: TGCAGTGCTCCCCCGGGGAACCGGGACGTGGGTTACGAGCAGTACTTC. This gives the protein CSAPPGNRDVGYEQYF.

Notes on this clonotype: An end of the junction does not agree with germline; a read error may underlie this. The J gene is TRBJ1-2, the V gene TRBV12-3 or TRBV12-4; 7 nucleotides align to TRBD1. The CDR3 covers 15 residues. The CDR3 spells CASRQTGTSNYGHTF. Here the CDR3 DNA reads TGTGCCAGCAGGCAGACAGGGACCTCTAACTATGGCCACACCTTC.

The rearrangement uses TRBV20-1 and TRBJ2-2; D remains unclear. CDR3 length: 14 residues. Germline V gene lookup returns CDR1 DFQATT and CDR2 SNEGSKA (reference sequence). Deletions cut 4 bases from V and 2 bases from J, with 11 bases between. This CDR3 reads CSAKLLRNTGELFF. As DNA, the CDR3 is TGCAGTGCTAAACTACTAAGAAACACCGGGGAGCTGTTTTTT.

This chain links TRBV15 with TRBJ1-3; D is ambiguous. Germline V lookup: CDR1 LNHNV, CDR2 YYDKDF (reference sequence). This CDR3 has 16 amino acids. Trimming cost V 1 base and J 2 bases, with 12 bases left between them. The CDR3 loop is CATSRGMGRTGNTIYF. The CDR3 DNA reads as TGTGCCACCAGCAGAGGAATGGGAAGAACTGGAAACACCATATATTTT.

Concerning this clonotype: One end of the junction varies from germline; a read error may be responsible. This sequence joins TRBV15 and TRBJ2-5; D may correspond to TRBD1 or TRBD2 (5 bases each). CDR1 is LNHNV and CDR2 is YYDKDF in the germline V gene (reference sequence). The CDR3 runs to 15 residues. CDR3 loop: CATSRDPGPQETRYF. CDR3 nucleotides: TGTGCCACCAGCAGAGACCCGGGGCCCCAAGAGACCCGGTACTTC.

There are a few counts of this clonotype. The chain is built from TRBV30 and TRBJ2-7; the match to TRBD2 covers 9 bases. Germline CDR1 is GTSNPN and CDR2 is SVGIG (reference sequence). J was trimmed by 2 bases and V by 3 bases; bases with no gene match: 14. The CDR3 sequence is 17 residues long. The CDR3 DNA sequence: TGTGCCTGGAGCCCACCCCCAAGACTAGCGGTGACCTACGAGCAGTACTTC. The encoded protein is CAWSPPPRLAVTYEQYF.

V and J are TRBV19 and TRBJ2-1; TRBD2 might be the D (6 bases). The CDR3 sequence is 13 residues long. Germline V lookup: CDR1 LNHDA, CDR2 SQIVND (reference sequence). Deletions cut 2 bases from V and 6 bases from J, with 8 bases between. CDR3 residues: CASSIILANEQFF. The CDR3 DNA follows: TGTGCCAGTAGTATAATACTAGCCAATGAGCAGTTCTTC.

V gene TRBV2 combines with J gene TRBJ2-5; no reliable D call. The CDR3 has 10 amino acids. Trimming pared 8 bases from V and 5 bases from J, leaving 6 bases between. The V gene's germline CDR1 is SNHLY and CDR2 FYNNEI. CDR3 nucleotides: TGTGCCAGCGGTTCGGAGACCCAGTACTTC. Its protein product is CASGSETQYF.

The chain uses TRBV2 and TRBJ2-5, with D uncertain. The CDR3 length is 13 residues. Germline V gene data show CDR1 as SNHLY and CDR2 as FYNNEI. Trimming removed 4 bases from V and 3 bases from J, with 9 bases in between. CDR3 in amino acids: CASSGEGKETQYF. CDR3 bases: TGTGCCAGCAGTGGGGAAGGCAAAGAGACCCAGTACTTC. Together with reference TRBV2 and TRBJ2-5, the CDR3 gives the full variable domain: EPEVTQTPSHQVTQMGQEVILRCVPISNHLYFYWYRQILGQKVEFLVSFYNNEISEKSEIFDDQFSVERPDGSNFTLKIRSTKLEDSAMYFCASSGEGKETQYFGPGTRLLVL.

In its sample, this clonotype ranks as large. V gene TRBV6-1 combines with J gene TRBJ1-2, with 9 bases that match TRBD1. The J segment lost 4 bases and the V segment lost 5 bases, leaving 8 bases of the junction unmatched. Germline-derived CDR1 and CDR2 are MNHNS and SASEGT. This CDR3 is built from 15 residues. CDR3 loop: CASSRDRDHSYGYTF. Here the CDR3 DNA reads TGTGCCAGCAGTAGGGACAGGGATCATTCCTATGGCTACACCTTC.

The CDR3 region has the DNA TGCGCCAGCAGCCCTACCGAGAGCTCTGGGGCCAACGTCCTGACTTTC. Translating gives CASSPTESSGANVLTF. V gene TRBV4-1 combines with J gene TRBJ2-6; D remains unclear. Germline values: CDR1 MGHRA, CDR2 YSYEKL. There are 16 residues in the CDR3. The ends were cut back, 4 bases at V and 0 bases at J, with 10 bases in the middle.

The rearrangement links TRBV2 to TRBJ2-7, with D tentatively TRBD1 or TRBD2 (5 bases each). V was cut by 11 bases and J by 2 bases, with 19 bases left in between. This CDR3 spans 14 amino acids. Germline CDR1 reads SNHLY; CDR2 reads FYNNEI. CDR3 sequence: CAGAGGRDTYEQYF. The CDR3, as DNA: TGTGCCGGGGCGGGCGGCCGCGACACCTACGAGCAGTACTTC.